Each of the 30 T cell receptor beta chains below was sequenced from the same sample in a study of cytomegalovirus exposure and HLA in healthy donors. TCRdb's table, derived via immunoSEQ multiplex PCR, lists solely in-frame clones and lacks some. The sample carries 95,000 to 120,000 clones, around 85% recorded once. The source material was PBMCs. These receptor sequences come from a woman between 18 and 29 years old in good health and CMV-seronegative.

The chain employs TRBV7-9 and TRBJ2-1; TRBD1 matches 9 bases. Germline CDR1 is SEHNR and CDR2 is FQNEAQ (reference sequence). Trimming cost V 3 bases and J 5 bases; bases outside gene matches: 5. The CDR3 spans 15 residues. The CDR3 spells CASSFGTGYNNEQFF. CDR3 in DNA: TGTGCCAGCAGCTTCGGGACAGGGTACAACAATGAGCAGTTCTTC.

This clone was counted a few times. This chain connects TRBV5-1 to TRBJ1-2, with D uncertain. V lost 0 bases and J lost 2, with 5 bases in between. The CDR3 covers 13 residues. The germline CDR1 and CDR2 sequences are SGHRS and YFSETQ. CDR3 amino acids: CASSLGQNYGYTF. CDR3 nucleotides: TGCGCCAGCAGCTTGGGACAAAACTATGGCTACACCTTC.

The chain employs TRBV5-8 and TRBJ1-2; TRBD1 is a possible D gene (5 bases). Looked up from germline, CDR1 is SGHTS and CDR2 is YDEGEE. Deletions cut 10 bases from V and 8 bases from J, with 24 bases between. The length of the CDR3 is 14 residues. CDR3 bases: TGTGCCGGATCGCACCTTCGGGGGGGAGGAGGCTACACCTTC. It translates to CAGSHLRGGGGYTF. Filled out from reference TRBV5-8 and TRBJ1-2, the complete variable domain reads EAGVTQSPTHLIKTRGQQATLRCSPISGHTSVYWYQQALGLGLQFLLWYDEGEERNRGNFPPRFSGRQFPNYSSELNVNALELEDSALYLCAGSHLRGGGGYTFGSGTRLTVV.

The chain combines TRBV30 with TRBJ1-2; possible D gene TRBD1, 5 bases. CDR1 GTSNPN and CDR2 SVGIG come from the germline V gene (reference sequence). Trimming pared 2 bases from V and 4 bases from J, leaving 14 bases between. This CDR3 comprises 14 residues. The CDR3, as DNA: TGTGCCTGGAGTTCCGGGACTACCATCTATGGCTACACCTTC. This gives the protein CAWSSGTTIYGYTF.

This clone was detected only a few times. V gene TRBV4-1 combines with J gene TRBJ1-2; D might be TRBD1 (6 bases). Trimming took 1 base from V and 6 from J, leaving 18 bases between them. There are 16 residues in the CDR3. Germline CDR1 and CDR2: MGHRA and YSYEKL. The CDR3 here is CASSQADDRTYDGYTF. As DNA, the CDR3 is TGCGCCAGCAGCCAAGCCGACGACAGGACGTACGATGGCTACACCTTC.

V and J are TRBV7-3 and TRBJ2-1; 7 positions match TRBD2. CDR1 and CDR2 from the germline V gene are SGHTA and FQGTGA. With V trimmed by 5 bases and J by 2 bases, 6 bases remained unmatched. This CDR3 is built from 15 residues. CDR3 protein: CASSLAAGPYNEQFF. As DNA, the CDR3 is TGTGCCAGCAGCCTAGCGGCGGGGCCCTACAATGAGCAGTTCTTC.

The gene calls are TRBV7-6 and TRBJ1-2; no firm D call. The V gene lost 3 bases and the J gene lost 2 bases, with 10 bases spanning the gap. The CDR3 has 14 amino acids. Per the germline V gene, CDR1 is SGHVS and CDR2 is FNYEAQ. The CDR3 DNA reads TGTGCCAGCAGCTTTGCAGGAGGGAACTATGGCTACACCTTC. This encodes CASSFAGGNYGYTF.

In this sample, this clone turned up once. This chain uses TRBV11-3 with TRBJ2-1, with 8 bases fitting TRBD2. The CDR3 extends over 15 amino acids. With V trimmed by 1 base and J by 2 bases, 1 base remained unmatched. Per the germline V gene, CDR1 is SGHNT and CDR2 is YENEEA. CDR3 amino acids: CASSLAGGAYNEQFF. The CDR3, as DNA: TGTGCCAGCAGCTTAGCCGGGGGGGCCTACAATGAGCAGTTCTTC.

This rearrangement joins TRBV27 to TRBJ1-2; 9 bases agree with TRBD1. This CDR3 contains 15 residues. In germline, CDR1 is MNHEY, CDR2 SMNVEV (reference sequence). V shed 7 bases and J 5 bases; nucleotides not matched to a gene: 11. The DNA of the CDR3 is TGTGCCAGCACCCCTACAGGGGGCGCGAAGTATGGCTACACCTTC. This gives the protein CASTPTGGAKYGYTF.

The chain has TRBV27 and TRBJ1-5, with 12 positions matching TRBD1. This CDR3 spans 15 amino acids. The ends lost 4 bases at V and 7 bases at J; junction bases unmatched: 5. CDR1 is MNHEY and CDR2 is SMNVEV in the germline V gene (reference sequence). The CDR3 DNA reads as TGTGCCAGCAGTTGGGGACAGGGGGCGGGGCAGCCCCAGCATTTT. Protein sequence: CASSWGQGAGQPQHF.

The chain employs TRBV6-6 and TRBJ2-7; D is uncertain. CDR3 length equals 12 residues. V was pared by 11 bases and J by 0 bases, with 11 bases between. Germline V CDR1 and CDR2: MNHNY, SVGAGI (reference sequence). The CDR3 sequence is CAVRTDSYEQYF. CDR3 in DNA: TGTGCCGTTAGAACCGACTCCTACGAGCAGTACTTC.

The chain couples TRBV7-9 to TRBJ1-5; D perhaps matches TRBD1 (5 bases). In germline, CDR1 is SEHNR, CDR2 FQNEAQ (reference sequence). Trimming pared 0 bases from V and 4 bases from J, leaving 7 bases between. The CDR3 runs 14 residues. This CDR3 is CASSLAGGNQPQHF. Written as DNA, the CDR3 is TGTGCCAGCAGCTTAGCGGGGGGGAATCAGCCCCAGCATTTT.

This chain joins TRBV6-4 and TRBJ2-2, with 10 bases fitting TRBD2. Germline V gene sequence: CDR1 MRHNA, CDR2 SNTAGT. The CDR3 is made up of 14 amino acids. V lost 6 bases and J lost 4; bases outside the gene matches: 2. The CDR3 reads CASRSGGATGELFF. In DNA form, the CDR3 reads TGTGCCAGCAGAAGCGGGGGGGCCACCGGGGAGCTGTTTTTT.

The rearrangement uses TRBV7-3 and TRBJ2-5; D unresolved. CDR3 length: 15 residues. Germline V gene sequence: CDR1 SGHTA, CDR2 FQGTGA. Trimming left V 0 bases short and J 4 bases short, with 12 bases between. CDR3 in amino acids: CASSLTPVTPETQYF. CDR3 DNA sequence: TGTGCCAGCAGCTTAACCCCCGTTACTCCAGAGACCCAGTACTTC.

The gene calls are TRBV11-2 and TRBJ2-7, with 8 bases matching TRBD1. V was pared by 5 bases and J by 2 bases, with 8 bases of the junction left unmatched. Germline values: CDR1 SGHAT, CDR2 FQNNGV. The CDR3 is made up of 15 amino acids. The DNA of the CDR3 is TGTGCCAGCAGCCATAAGCTGACAGGGGCCTACGAGCAGTACTTC. Amino acids: CASSHKLTGAYEQYF.

V gene TRBV15 combines with J gene TRBJ1-1; D unresolved. V was clipped by 9 bases and J by 1 base, with 15 bases between them. Germline values: CDR1 LNHNV, CDR2 YYDKDF (reference sequence). CDR3 length: 14 amino acids. CDR3 loop: CATGRRRGNTEAFF. CDR3 bases: TGTGCCACTGGGAGGCGGCGGGGGAACACTGAAGCTTTCTTT.

The V gene is TRBV4-2, the J gene TRBJ2-3, with TRBD2 matching 13 bases. The V gene end was trimmed by 2 bases and the J gene end by 3 bases; junction bases not matched to a gene: 5. The CDR3 consists of 17 residues. Germline V gene data show CDR1 as LGHNA and CDR2 as YNFKEQ. The CDR3: CASSQRTSGGGTDTQYF. CDR3 in DNA: TGTGCCAGCAGCCAAAGGACTAGCGGGGGTGGTACAGATACGCAGTATTTT.

This chain's CDR3 is CASSSRGAPSYGYTF. The CDR3 DNA is TGTGCCAGCAGCTCTCGGGGAGCCCCATCCTATGGCTACACCTTC. This sequence joins TRBV5-8 and TRBJ1-2, with no clear D. V lost 3 bases and J lost 4, with 16 bases in between. CDR1 SGHTS and CDR2 YDEGEE come from the germline V gene. The CDR3 totals 15 residues.

This clone was detected once. The V call is TRBV7-6, the J call TRBJ1-3, with D hard to call. Trimming removed 5 bases from V and 3 bases from J, with 8 bases in between. The CDR3 is 13 amino acids. CDR1 SGHVS and CDR2 FNYEAQ come from the germline V gene. CDR3 loop: CASSPSGGNTIYF. The CDR3 coding sequence is TGTGCCAGCAGCCCTAGCGGTGGAAACACCATATATTTT.

The genes are TRBV6-5 and TRBJ1-1; D uncertain. Germline V gene data show CDR1 as MNHEY and CDR2 as SVGAGI. The V end was cut by 5 bases, the J end by 8 bases, with 15 bases between. This CDR3 is 13 amino acids long. CDR3: CASSPMGHREAFF. CDR3 DNA: TGTGCCAGCAGTCCGATGGGCCACCGAGAAGCTTTCTTT.

This clone qualifies as medium-sized (0.01 to 0.1%). V gene TRBV6-4 combines with J gene TRBJ2-3; the match to TRBD2 covers 9 bases. The CDR3 has 14 amino acids. Losses at the gene ends were 3 bases for V and 4 bases for J; bases not matched to a gene: 2. CDR1 and CDR2 from the germline V gene are MRHNA and SNTAGT. CDR3 in amino acids: CASSERGGPDTQYF. CDR3 bases: TGTGCCAGCAGTGAGCGGGGGGGCCCAGATACGCAGTATTTT.

In this sample, this clone turned up once. The J gene is TRBJ1-5, the V gene TRBV18; D is undetermined. Looked up from germline, CDR1 is KGHSH and CDR2 is LQKENI. The V end lost 6 bases, the J end lost 6 bases, and 18 bases lay between the germline ends. The CDR3 runs 15 residues. This CDR3 reads CASSSSSSAAQPQHF. As DNA, the CDR3 is TGTGCCAGCTCCTCGTCGTCCTCGGCGGCTCAGCCCCAGCATTTT.

The chain joins TRBV6-8 to TRBJ2-7, with 8 bases that match TRBD1. CDR1 MNHGY and CDR2 SAAAGT come from the germline V gene. The V segment lost 4 bases and the J segment 2 bases; nucleotides outside the gene matches: 19. CDR3 length: 19 amino acids. Here the CDR3 reads CASSFRRLAGGSIPYEQYF. In DNA, the CDR3 is TGTGCCAGCAGTTTCCGGCGATTGGCAGGGGGCTCGATTCCCTACGAGCAGTACTTC.

CDR3 amino acids: CASSFYNTGELFF. DNA for the CDR3: TGTGCCAGCAGTTTCTACAACACCGGGGAGCTGTTTTTT. The V call is TRBV28, the J call TRBJ2-2; unclear D gene. Germline V gives CDR1 MDHEN, CDR2 SYDVKM. Deletions cut 3 bases from V and 2 bases from J, with 4 bases between. CDR3 size: 13 residues.

The rearrangement uses TRBV30 and TRBJ2-1; 9 nucleotides match TRBD1. V trimming: 3 bases; J trimming: 2 bases; junction bases outside the gene matches: 2. CDR3 length equals 14 residues. Germline V gene sequence: CDR1 GTSNPN, CDR2 SVGIG (reference sequence). The CDR3 loop reads CAWSTGGAYNEQFF. The CDR3, as DNA: TGTGCCTGGAGCACAGGGGGCGCCTACAATGAGCAGTTCTTC.

This chain joins TRBV10-3 and TRBJ1-1; D not resolved. The CDR3 consists of 12 residues. Trimming left V 10 bases short and J 1 base short, with 10 bases between. Germline CDR1 is ENHRY and CDR2 is SYGVKD. The CDR3 nucleotides are TGTGCCAGCGGCGAGGGGAACACTGAAGCTTTCTTT. It translates to CASGEGNTEAFF.

The J gene is TRBJ2-7, the V gene TRBV6-6; the match to TRBD1 covers 7 bases. The V gene's germline CDR1 is MNHNY and CDR2 SVGAGI (reference sequence). The CDR3 runs 16 residues. The trim removed 5 bases at V and 3 bases at J, leaving 13 bases unmatched. The CDR3 DNA is TGTGCCAGCAGTACAACTGGACAGGAGATATACTACGAGCAGTACTTC. Residues: CASSTTGQEIYYEQYF.

V usage is TRBV2 and J usage is TRBJ2-1; 8 positions agree with TRBD1. J lost 4 bases, V lost 5 bases, and 10 bases had no gene match. This CDR3 contains 16 residues. Per the germline V gene, CDR1 is SNHLY and CDR2 is FYNNEI. The CDR3 coding sequence is TGTGCCAGCAGTCCTCCGGTGGGACAGGTTTACAATGAGCAGTTCTTC. It specifies CASSPPVGQVYNEQFF. The full variable domain, with the rest looked up from reference TRBV2 and TRBJ2-1, is EPEVTQTPSHQVTQMGQEVILRCVPISNHLYFYWYRQILGQKVEFLVSFYNNEISEKSEIFDDQFSVERPDGSNFTLKIRSTKLEDSAMYFCASSPPVGQVYNEQFFGPGTRLTVL.

The CDR3 reads CAWSRLIYNSPLHF. In DNA form, the CDR3 reads TGTGCCTGGAGCCGACTGATCTATAATTCACCCCTCCACTTT. This sequence joins TRBV30 and TRBJ1-6, with no clear D. The CDR3 extends over 14 amino acids. The ends were cut back, 3 bases at V and 3 bases at J, with 9 bases in the middle. From germline, CDR1 is GTSNPN and CDR2 SVGIG (reference sequence).

The chain joins TRBV28 to TRBJ1-6, with 9 bases lining up with TRBD1. CDR3 length: 15 residues. J gave up 5 bases and V 6 bases, and 5 bases lay outside the gene matches. Germline V gene sequence: CDR1 MDHEN, CDR2 SYDVKM. The CDR3 nucleotides are TGTGCCAGCAGCCGAGGGACAGGGAATAATTCACCCCTCCACTTT. Amino acids: CASSRGTGNNSPLHF.